The 5 T cell receptor beta chains below come from one sample, sequenced in a study of regulatory T cells in long-lasting Graves disease. Arm-PCR of CDR3 regions and iRepertoire HTBI primers were used to build TCR beta libraries. One entry per CDR3 protein, called by TCRdb with MiXCR from the multiplex PCR reads. The repertoire holds roughly 220,000 distinct CDR3 sequences, with around 20% as singletons. The time point: newly diagnosed GD, antithyroid drugs for less than 3 months. Scientists built the TCR library using RNA that was extracted from PBMCs. The sample in question was peripheral blood mononuclear cells (PBMCs), obtained at new diagnosis, from a patient treated with antithyroid drugs. The source of these receptors is a female donor with Graves disease.

In its sample, this clonotype was seen many times. CDR3 in amino acids: CAWMLAGGGDTQYF. The CDR3 DNA is TGTGCCTGGATGCTAGCGGGAGGGGGAGATACGCAGTATTTT. The rearrangement uses TRBV30 and TRBJ2-3; 12 bases are shared with TRBD2. The J segment lost 5 bases and the V segment lost 4 bases, leaving 4 bases of the junction unmatched. The CDR3 extends over 14 amino acids. Germline CDR1 and CDR2: GTSNPN and SVGIG (reference sequence).

This clonotype appeared many times. This chain links TRBV14 with TRBJ1-5; D not certain. This CDR3 has 13 residues. Trimming removed 4 bases at V and 5 bases at J, with 9 bases between. Per the germline V gene, CDR1 is SGHDN and CDR2 is FVKESK. The CDR3 reads CASSPTLDQPQHF. CDR3 sequence (DNA): TGTGCCAGCAGCCCGACACTGGATCAGCCCCAGCATTTT.

This clonotype was counted ten times or more. This chain uses TRBV24-1 with TRBJ2-2; 10 nucleotides agree with TRBD2. CDR1 KGHDR and CDR2 SFDVKD come from the germline V gene. V gave up 7 bases and J gave up 5 bases; unmatched junction bases: 15. The CDR3 has 18 residues. The CDR3 is CATRQARAGGPRTGELFF. CDR3 in DNA: TGTGCCACCAGGCAGGCGCGAGCGGGAGGGCCGCGGACCGGGGAGCTGTTTTTT.

In this sample, this clonotype turned up many times. The V call is TRBV11-3, the J call TRBJ2-3, with 15 bases fitting TRBD2. CDR1 SGHNT and CDR2 YENEEA come from the germline V gene. The CDR3 runs to 16 residues. V shed 4 bases, J shed 6 bases, and the junction held 5 bases outside the gene matches. The CDR3, as DNA: TGTGCCAGCAGCTCGGGGACTAGCGGGAGGCGGGATACGCAGTATTTT. Residues: CASSSGTSGRRDTQYF. Variable domain in full (rest from reference TRBV11-3 and TRBJ2-3): EAGVVQSPRYKIIEKKQPVAFWCNPISGHNTLYWYLQNLGQGPELLIRYENEEAVDDSQLPKDRFSAERLKGVDSTLKIQPAELGDSAVYLCASSSGTSGRRDTQYFGPGTRLTVL.

Points on this clonotype: Possible read error: a much larger clone is one base away. The chain is built from TRBV7-9 and TRBJ1-2; 8 nucleotides agree with TRBD1. The V segment lost 8 bases and the J segment 4 bases; nucleotides outside the gene matches: 9. Looked up from germline, CDR1 is SEHNR and CDR2 is FQNEAQ (reference sequence). The CDR3 contains 14 residues. CDR3 protein: CASCPRTGPYGYTF. DNA for the CDR3: TGTGCCAGCTGCCCCAGGACAGGGCCCTATGGCTACACCTTC.